The 26 T cell receptor beta chains given below trace back to one sample, sequenced in a study of human T cells and chemical hapten exposure. Sample time point: pre-sensitization, week 0. Treatment here: therapeutic diphenylcyclopropenone sensitization with weekly scalp DPC. TCRdb independently ran MiXCR on the RACE reads; one entry per CDR3 protein. This sample yields almost 40,000 distinct CDR3 sequences, of which 7.5% to 9% are seen a single time; over 1% belongs to the top ten. The starting material was whole blood, obtained in connection with sensitization to the hapten diphenylcyclopropenone (DPC). These receptor sequences come from a woman aged 45-60 years with alopecia areata. Some clones in this sample may be carry-over from other donors' samples.

At least ten counts were recorded for this clonotype. This rearrangement joins TRBV12-3 or TRBV12-4 to TRBJ1-2; D gene uncertain. This CDR3 has 17 amino acids. Trimming stripped 5 bases from V and 0 bases from J, with 19 bases between. The CDR3 here is CASSSWAGRPSNYGYTF. CDR3 bases: TGTGCCAGCAGTAGTTGGGCCGGGCGGCCGTCTAACTATGGCTACACCTTC.

This clonotype has a handful of counts. CDR3 in DNA: TGTGCCAGCTCACGCGGACAGGAAGAAAAACTGTTTTTT. This encodes CASSRGQEEKLFF. The gene calls are TRBV18 and TRBJ1-4, with 7 nucleotides matching TRBD1. This CDR3 contains 13 residues. CDR1 KGHSH and CDR2 LQKENI come from the germline V gene. Unmatched junction bases numbered 4, after V lost 4 bases and J lost 8 bases.

In its sample, this clonotype was seen many times. The chain employs TRBV20-1 and TRBJ2-6, with 7 bases fitting TRBD2. The length of the CDR3 is 15 residues. Germline assignment: CDR1 DFQATT and CDR2 SNEGSKA (reference sequence). The trim removed 1 base at V and 5 bases at J, leaving 5 bases unmatched. The CDR3 nucleotides read TGCAGTGCTAGAGCTAGCGGAGTCCGGGCCAACGTCCTGACTTTC. It is translated as CSARASGVRANVLTF.

This clonotype was recorded many times. This chain connects TRBV20-1 to TRBJ1-4; D perhaps matches TRBD1 (5 bases). Trimming removed 3 bases at V and 8 bases at J, with 16 bases between. Germline loops: CDR1 DFQATT, CDR2 SNEGSKA (reference sequence). The CDR3 length is 14 residues. CDR3 DNA sequence: TGCAGTGCTAGGGTGGGGGTATCTGGCGAAAAACTGTTTTTT. Amino acids: CSARVGVSGEKLFF.

This clonotype was counted many times. The rearrangement links TRBV3-1 to TRBJ2-1; 8 bases line up with TRBD2. CDR3 length equals 14 residues. The germline V gene has CDR1 LGHDT and CDR2 YNNKEL (reference sequence). Trimming removed 2 bases from V and 8 bases from J; junction bases left unmatched: 5. The CDR3 DNA reads TGTGCCAGCAGCCAAACGGGAGGGCCCCATGAGCAGTTCTTC. Amino acid sequence: CASSQTGGPHEQFF.

The V call is TRBV20-1, the J call TRBJ2-1; TRBD2 matches 10 bases. The CDR3 is 16 amino acids. Germline V gene sequence: CDR1 DFQATT, CDR2 SNEGSKA (reference sequence). The ends lost 3 bases at V and 8 bases at J; junction bases unmatched: 13. The CDR3 protein is CSARVLTSGPNYEQFF. CDR3 nucleotides: TGCAGTGCTAGGGTCCTGACTAGCGGGCCGAACTATGAGCAGTTCTTC.

The sample holds a few counts of this clonotype. The chain joins TRBV18 to TRBJ1-4, with TRBD1 identical over 8 bases. Per the germline V gene, CDR1 is KGHSH and CDR2 is LQKENI. There are 14 residues in the CDR3. V trimming: 5 bases; J trimming: 3 bases; junction bases outside the gene matches: 2. CDR3 sequence: CASSRTGPNEKLFF. The DNA for the CDR3 is TGTGCCAGCTCAAGGACAGGGCCTAATGAAAAACTGTTTTTT.

This chain connects TRBV6-6 to TRBJ2-1; 14 bases are a match to TRBD2. J gave up 7 bases and V 2 bases, and 4 bases lay outside the gene matches. Germline CDR1 MNHNY, CDR2 SVGAGI (reference sequence). The CDR3 covers 16 residues. CDR3 sequence reads: CASSYPTSGGGNEQFF. The CDR3 DNA sequence: TGTGCCAGCAGTTACCCGACTAGCGGGGGGGGGAATGAGCAGTTCTTC.

This clonotype was picked up many times. The V and J genes are TRBV20-1 and TRBJ2-3; no reliable D call. Trimming took off 2 bases at V and 0 bases at J, with 9 bases between the two ends. The CDR3 runs to 14 residues. Germline V lookup: CDR1 DFQATT, CDR2 SNEGSKA (reference sequence). The CDR3 here is CSARLPRSTDTQYF. DNA of the CDR3: TGCAGTGCTAGACTCCCTAGGAGCACAGATACGCAGTATTTT.

This clonotype showed up many times. This chain joins TRBV20-1 and TRBJ2-5, with 10 positions matching TRBD2. The J segment lost 6 bases and the V segment lost 5 bases, leaving 9 bases of the junction unmatched. The germline gives CDR1 DFQATT, CDR2 SNEGSKA (reference sequence). The CDR3 is 14 amino acids. CDR3 residues: CSASPTSGLKTQYF. The CDR3 DNA follows: TGCAGTGCTTCCCCGACTAGCGGGTTGAAGACCCAGTACTTC.

This clonotype was seen more than once but under ten times. The rearrangement links TRBV5-1 to TRBJ1-1; 8 bases agree with TRBD1. This CDR3 is 14 amino acids long. The V segment lost 0 bases and the J segment 4 bases; nucleotides outside the gene matches: 2. The germline V gene encodes CDR1 SGHRS and CDR2 YFSETQ. The CDR3 DNA reads as TGCGCCAGCAGCTTGGTTCAGGGGGCCACTGAAGCTTTCTTT. Translating gives CASSLVQGATEAFF.

The chain couples TRBV3-1 to TRBJ2-7; unclear D gene. This CDR3 comprises 11 residues. The V gene's germline CDR1 is LGHDT and CDR2 YNNKEL (reference sequence). V lost 5 bases, J lost 2 bases, and 4 bases lay in between. The CDR3 nucleotides are TGTGCCAGCAGCTCCCCCTACGAGCAGTACTTC. Translated: CASSSPYEQYF.

The rearrangement joins TRBV28 to TRBJ2-7, with D possibly being TRBD2 (5 bases). The CDR3 is made up of 12 amino acids. V lost 11 bases and J 5 bases, leaving 16 bases between the germline ends. Per germline, CDR1 MDHEN and CDR2 SYDVKM. Here the CDR3 DNA reads TGTGCCTCCCGCCCTACTAGGGACGAGCAGTACTTC. It yields the protein CASRPTRDEQYF.

The chain carries TRBV28 and TRBJ1-1; 7 bases agree with TRBD1. Losses at the gene ends were 6 bases for V and 5 bases for J; bases not matched to a gene: 3. Germline V gives CDR1 MDHEN, CDR2 SYDVKM. This CDR3 has 12 amino acids. The CDR3 here is CASRQGRTEAFF. Written as DNA, the CDR3 is TGTGCCAGCAGACAGGGGCGGACTGAAGCTTTCTTT.

This clonotype has ten or more counts. The chain recombines TRBV12-3 or TRBV12-4 with TRBJ2-7; 7 bases match TRBD1. After removal of 6 bases from V and 0 bases from J, the junction contained 2 bases not matched to a gene. This CDR3 region has 13 residues. The DNA of the CDR3 is TGTGCCAGCAGGGGGGACAGCTCCTACGAGCAGTACTTC. Translation: CASRGDSSYEQYF.

With regard to this clonotype: Sequence at one end of the junction differs from germline and may be a read error. The V gene is TRBV12-3 or TRBV12-4, the J gene TRBJ2-1, with 7 bases aligning to TRBD2. The CDR3 length is 14 residues. The CDR3, as DNA: TGTGCCAGCAGTATAGCGGGCCGCACGAATGAGCAGTTCTTC. Encoded protein: CASSIAGRTNEQFF.

The chain is built from TRBV20-1 and TRBJ2-7, with D unclear. CDR1 and CDR2 from the germline V gene are DFQATT and SNEGSKA (reference sequence). The germline V and J ends were trimmed by 5 bases and 2 bases, with 13 bases remaining between them. There are 13 residues in the CDR3. Here the CDR3 DNA reads TGCAGTGCTCCTTCGACACCAACCTACGAGCAGTACTTC. Amino acid sequence: CSAPSTPTYEQYF.

This clonotype was seen only a few times. The rearrangement uses TRBV5-1 and TRBJ2-1; D is perhaps TRBD1 (6 bases). Deletions cut 1 base from V and 6 bases from J, with 11 bases between. The CDR3 runs to 14 residues. CDR1 and CDR2 from the germline V gene are SGHRS and YFSETQ. The DNA for the CDR3 is TGCGCCAGCAGCTTGCCCGGGACACTCAATGAGCAGTTCTTC. It codes for CASSLPGTLNEQFF.

At least ten counts were recorded for this clonotype. V gene TRBV7-2 combines with J gene TRBJ1-4, with a possible D match to TRBD1 (5 bases). The CDR3 totals 14 residues. V lost 3 bases, J lost 5 bases, and 10 bases lay in between. Germline V gene sequence: CDR1 SGHTA, CDR2 FQGNSA. The CDR3, as DNA: TGTGCCAGCAGCTTCACGGGACCAAATGAAAAACTGTTTTTT. This codes for CASSFTGPNEKLFF.

The chain is built from TRBV29-1 and TRBJ1-1, with D maybe TRBD1 (5 bases). V lost 7 bases and J 6 bases, leaving 21 bases between the germline ends. In germline, CDR1 is SQVTM, CDR2 ANQGSEA. This CDR3 contains 14 residues. CDR3 nucleotide sequence: TGCAGCGCCGGACACCTAACATTAGACGCTGAAGCTTTCTTT. Translated: CSAGHLTLDAEAFF.

This clonotype was observed at least ten times. The V gene is TRBV11-2, the J gene TRBJ2-7; 10 bases agree with TRBD2. Germline-derived CDR1 and CDR2 are SGHAT and FQNNGV. V lost 5 bases to trimming and J lost 7 bases; unmatched junction nucleotides: 8. The CDR3 contains 14 residues. The CDR3 nucleotides are TGTGCCAGCAGCCCAGCGGGAGGGCCGGGTGAGCAGTACTTC. Protein sequence: CASSPAGGPGEQYF.

This clonotype came up many times. The chain couples TRBV4-2 to TRBJ2-4; the D call may be TRBD1 or TRBD2 (6 bases each). The CDR3 has 17 amino acids. Per germline, CDR1 LGHNA and CDR2 YNFKEQ. V shed 0 bases and J shed 2 bases, with 14 bases lying between them. CDR3 sequence: CASSQDSGGASKNIQYF. The DNA for the CDR3 is TGTGCCAGCAGCCAAGATTCCGGGGGCGCATCCAAAAACATTCAGTACTTC.

This clonotype was found many times. This chain connects TRBV20-1 to TRBJ1-2, with D possibly being TRBD1 (6 bases). The CDR3 loop spans 14 amino acids. Germline V gives CDR1 DFQATT, CDR2 SNEGSKA (reference sequence). V gave up 3 bases and J gave up 3 bases, with 14 bases separating them. The CDR3 DNA reads TGCAGTGCTAGCGGGGGCCTAGAGGACTATGGCTACACCTTC. Translated, it gives CSASGGLEDYGYTF.

This clonotype has ten or more counts. The gene calls are TRBV11-2 and TRBJ1-2, with 9 bases that match TRBD1. This CDR3 contains 15 residues. From germline, CDR1 is SGHAT and CDR2 FQNNGV. Losses at the gene ends were 4 bases for V and 8 bases for J; bases not matched to a gene: 11. The chain's CDR3 is CASSSTTGTGFGYTF. CDR3 bases: TGTGCCAGCAGCTCGACGACCGGGACAGGGTTCGGCTACACCTTC.

The chain links TRBV5-1 to TRBJ2-7; the match to TRBD1 covers 7 bases. The germline CDR1 and CDR2 sequences are SGHRS and YFSETQ. Trimming at V came to 0 bases and at J to 0 bases, leaving 6 bases not matched to a gene. The CDR3 has 16 amino acids. For the CDR3, the DNA is TGCGCCAGCAGCTTGGTAGGGGGCAGCCCCTCCTACGAGCAGTACTTC. Its translation is CASSLVGGSPSYEQYF.

This clonotype was seen ten or more times. The gene calls are TRBV18 and TRBJ2-1; 8 bases align to TRBD1. The V gene's germline CDR1 is KGHSH and CDR2 LQKENI. The J segment lost 4 bases and the V segment lost 3 bases, leaving 8 bases of the junction unmatched. The CDR3 covers 16 residues. CDR3 region: CASSPDRQGAYNEQFF. As DNA, the CDR3 is TGTGCCAGCTCACCTGATCGGCAGGGGGCTTACAATGAGCAGTTCTTC.